These 32 T cell receptor beta chains share one sample of origin, sequenced in a study of a mutant IDH1 vaccine in newly diagnosed glioma. Noted time point: week 5, during vaccination. One vaccine dose held 300 ug of mutant IDH1 20-mer peptide and came with topical imiquimod. For these TCRs, the target antigens are not known. Assay: immunoSEQ multiplex PCR; the TCRdb copy retains only in-frame clones and omits some. The data show 40,000 to 50,000 clones, with over 75% seen just once and around 1.5% held by the top ten. The sample consisted of PBMCs, taken from a glioma patient whose treatment included an IDH1 peptide vaccine. The source of these receptors is a man between 35 and 55 years old with glioma.

This clone has just one count. The V gene is TRBV12-5, the J gene TRBJ2-7; 8 bases match TRBD1. This CDR3 has 13 amino acids. V lost 3 bases to trimming and J lost 5 bases; unmatched junction nucleotides: 3. In germline, CDR1 is LGHNT, CDR2 FRNRAP. The CDR3 coding sequence is TGTGCTAGTGGTTTACCAGGGGGCCACGAGCAGTACTTC. Its protein product is CASGLPGGHEQYF.

The chain carries TRBV5-1 and TRBJ2-7, with D unclear. The CDR3 is 11 residues long. The V gene's germline CDR1 is SGHRS and CDR2 YFSETQ. Trimming left V 2 bases short and J 0 bases short, with 0 bases between. The CDR3 region has the DNA TGCGCCAGCAGCTTCTCCTACGAGCAGTACTTC. Translation gives CASSFSYEQYF.

This clone was seen once. The gene calls are TRBV7-8 and TRBJ2-1; 7 bases are a match to TRBD2. This CDR3 spans 17 amino acids. Germline assignment: CDR1 SGHVS and CDR2 FQNEAQ. Losses at the gene ends were 1 base for V and 0 bases for J; bases not matched to a gene: 6. The chain's CDR3 is CASSLGGAGTSYNEQFF. CDR3 coding DNA: TGTGCCAGCAGCTTAGGTGGAGCGGGAACCTCCTACAATGAGCAGTTCTTC.

The chain recombines TRBV4-1 with TRBJ2-2, with a tentative D call TRBD1 (5 bases). CDR1 is MGHRA and CDR2 is YSYEKL in the germline V gene. V lost 1 base and J 6 bases, leaving 9 bases between the germline ends. The CDR3 is 14 residues long. CDR3 sequence: CASSQAGMAGELFF. The CDR3 bases are TGCGCCAGCAGCCAAGCAGGGATGGCCGGGGAGCTGTTTTTT.

The CDR3 spells CASSQPGLGDTQYF. The CDR3 nucleotides read TGCGCCAGCAGCCAGCCAGGACTTGGAGATACGCAGTATTTT. This chain joins TRBV4-3 and TRBJ2-3; tentatively, D is TRBD2 (5 bases). Trimming left V 3 bases short and J 5 bases short, with 12 bases between. The CDR3 has 14 residues. Germline V gene sequence: CDR1 LGHNA, CDR2 YSLEER.

This chain uses TRBV28 with TRBJ2-3; perhaps TRBD2 as D (5 bases). The CDR3 consists of 13 residues. The germline CDR1 and CDR2 sequences are MDHEN and SYDVKM. V dropped 8 bases and J dropped 0 bases, with 9 bases sitting between them. The CDR3 DNA sequence: TGTGCCAGCGGAGGCCTGAGCACAGATACGCAGTATTTT. Translating it yields CASGGLSTDTQYF.

The V and J genes are TRBV4-1 and TRBJ1-5; D is ambiguous. The germline V and J ends were trimmed by 1 base and 0 bases, with 13 bases remaining between them. CDR1 is MGHRA, CDR2 YSYEKL, per germline. CDR3 length equals 17 residues. In DNA, the CDR3 is TGCGCCAGCAGCCAAGGGGCAAGGCCTTATAGCAATCAGCCCCAGCATTTT. Translated, it gives CASSQGARPYSNQPQHF.

V gene TRBV15 combines with J gene TRBJ2-7; possibly TRBD2 for D (5 bases). Between the trimmed V and J ends, which lost 5 bases and 4 bases, there was a span of 18 bases. The CDR3 runs 15 residues. CDR1 is LNHNV, CDR2 YYDKDF, per germline (reference sequence). For the CDR3, the DNA is TGTGCCACCAGCTCGCGGACTCGGGGTTTATACGAGCAGTACTTC. Protein: CATSSRTRGLYEQYF.

The chain combines TRBV7-9 with TRBJ2-3; possible D gene TRBD1, 5 bases. Germline V gives CDR1 SEHNR, CDR2 FQNEAQ (reference sequence). CDR3 size: 13 residues. V was clipped by 4 bases and J by 8 bases, with 13 bases between them. The CDR3 sequence is CASSSTGAGTQYF. The CDR3 DNA reads TGTGCCAGCAGCTCTACAGGAGCTGGTACGCAGTATTTT.

This rearrangement joins TRBV7-9 to TRBJ2-1; D call uncertain. Germline CDR1 reads SEHNR; CDR2 reads FQNEAQ (reference sequence). This CDR3 has 13 amino acids. V was clipped by 2 bases and J by 4 bases, with 6 bases between them. The CDR3 region has the DNA TGTGCCAGCAGCTTAAGGGAATACAATGAGCAGTTCTTC. Translating gives CASSLREYNEQFF.

The chain carries TRBV7-9 and TRBJ2-5; no reliable D call. The germline gives CDR1 SEHNR, CDR2 FQNEAQ (reference sequence). Trimming left V 3 bases short and J 4 bases short, with 9 bases between. CDR3 length: 13 amino acids. CDR3 protein: CASSFSRIETQYF. The CDR3 bases are TGTGCCAGCAGCTTTAGCAGGATAGAGACCCAGTACTTC.

Here the CDR3 DNA reads TGTGCCAGCAGCGTAGTTAGGTCTGACACTGAAGCTTTCTTT. It yields the protein CASSVVRSDTEAFF. The rearrangement links TRBV9 to TRBJ1-1; D is undetermined. Looked up from germline, CDR1 is SGDLS and CDR2 is YYNGEE. Trimming cost V 0 bases and J 3 bases, with 9 bases left between them. CDR3 length: 14 amino acids.

The gene calls are TRBV2 and TRBJ1-1; D gene ambiguous. This CDR3 has 13 amino acids. The germline gives CDR1 SNHLY, CDR2 FYNNEI. Trimming removed 5 bases from V and 2 bases from J, with 9 bases in between. The CDR3: CASSSDPNTEAFF. CDR3 DNA: TGTGCCAGCAGTTCGGACCCTAACACTGAAGCTTTCTTT.

The chain joins TRBV7-8 to TRBJ2-5; the match to TRBD2 covers 8 bases. V shed 1 base, J shed 1 base, and the junction held 14 bases outside the gene matches. The CDR3 loop spans 19 amino acids. Germline V lookup: CDR1 SGHVS, CDR2 FQNEAQ. CDR3 in amino acids: CASSLVIGREDPPQETQYF. CDR3 in DNA: TGTGCCAGCAGCTTAGTAATAGGGCGGGAGGACCCCCCCCAAGAGACCCAGTACTTC.

This chain joins TRBV6-5 and TRBJ2-4; no reliable D call. The ends were cut back, 4 bases at V and 1 base at J, with 5 bases in the middle. The germline V gene has CDR1 MNHEY and CDR2 SVGAGI. The CDR3 sequence is 13 residues long. CDR3 protein: CASSSGAKNIQYF. The CDR3 DNA is TGTGCCAGCAGTTCCGGGGCCAAAAACATTCAGTACTTC.

The chain is built from TRBV5-1 and TRBJ1-5; 7 positions agree with TRBD1. J was trimmed by 6 bases and V by 4 bases; bases with no gene match: 10. The germline CDR1 and CDR2 sequences are SGHRS and YFSETQ. CDR3 length: 15 residues. As DNA, the CDR3 is TGCGCCAGCAGCCTGACAGGGCAAGCGGGTCAGCCCCAGCATTTT. The encoded protein is CASSLTGQAGQPQHF.

Only a few counts were recorded for this clone. V and J are TRBV7-2 and TRBJ1-1, with D uncertain. The CDR3 contains 13 residues. The V end was cut by 1 base, the J end by 0 bases, with 3 bases between. The germline V gene encodes CDR1 SGHTA and CDR2 FQGNSA. CDR3 sequence reads: CASSLVVNTEAFF. CDR3 nucleotide sequence: TGTGCCAGCAGCTTAGTGGTGAACACTGAAGCTTTCTTT. The variable domain in full, with the rest retrieved from reference TRBV7-2 and TRBJ1-1, is GAGVSQSPSNKVTEKGKDVELRCDPISGHTALYWYRQSLGQGLEFLIYFQGNSAPDKSGLPSDRFSAERTGGSVSTLTIQRTQQEDSAVYLCASSLVVNTEAFFGQGTRLTVV.

The chain uses TRBV2 and TRBJ2-5; 11 bases match TRBD1. V was pared by 6 bases and J by 5 bases, with 5 bases of the junction left unmatched. The CDR3 consists of 14 residues. Germline values: CDR1 SNHLY, CDR2 FYNNEI. The CDR3 loop reads CASRRTGGLETQYF. CDR3 sequence (DNA): TGTGCCAGCAGAAGGACAGGGGGCTTGGAGACCCAGTACTTC.

The V call is TRBV7-2, the J call TRBJ1-5, with D perhaps TRBD1 (5 bases). Germline CDR1 is SGHTA and CDR2 is FQGNSA. The length of the CDR3 is 15 residues. V was cut by 1 base and J by 5 bases, with 12 bases left in between. The CDR3 region is CASSLGDGGYQPQHF. The DNA of the CDR3 is TGTGCCAGCAGCTTAGGTGATGGGGGTTATCAGCCCCAGCATTTT.

The CDR3 nucleotides read TGTGCCGTCGGTCTAGGCTACAATGAGCAGTTCTTC. This translates into CAVGLGYNEQFF. The chain uses TRBV6-6 and TRBJ2-1; D gene ambiguous. Germline V gene lookup returns CDR1 MNHNY and CDR2 SVGAGI (reference sequence). This CDR3 contains 12 residues. V shed 11 bases and J shed 3 bases, with 11 bases lying between them.

The chain links TRBV7-9 to TRBJ2-1; TRBD2 might be the D (5 bases). Germline-derived CDR1 and CDR2 are SEHNR and FQNEAQ (reference sequence). The V and J ends lost 2 bases and 5 bases respectively, with 13 bases between them. This CDR3 spans 15 amino acids. As DNA, the CDR3 is TGTGCCAGCAGCTTAAAACGGGATGAACACAATGAGCAGTTCTTC. Translation: CASSLKRDEHNEQFF.

The chain recombines TRBV18 with TRBJ2-7; D not resolved. With 3 bases removed from V and 7 bases from J, the gap between germline ends came to 10 bases. Germline V gene data show CDR1 as KGHSH and CDR2 as LQKENI. The CDR3 sequence is 12 residues long. CDR3 region: CASSPTEGEQYF. The CDR3 DNA sequence: TGTGCCAGCTCACCGACGGAAGGGGAGCAGTACTTC.

Only a few counts were recorded for this clone. The chain has TRBV27 and TRBJ2-5, with D perhaps TRBD1 or TRBD2 (5 bases each). The CDR3 is made up of 15 amino acids. V dropped 5 bases and J dropped 5 bases, with 18 bases sitting between them. Germline CDR1 is MNHEY and CDR2 is SMNVEV (reference sequence). CDR3 sequence (DNA): TGTGCCAGCAGTATCTCCGGGACGTGGGGCGAGACCCAGTACTTC. It translates to CASSISGTWGETQYF.

The chain is built from TRBV4-3 and TRBJ2-4, with a tentative D call TRBD2 (7 bases). The CDR3 has 17 residues. Germline V gene sequence: CDR1 LGHNA, CDR2 YSLEER. With 1 base removed from V and 1 base from J, the gap between germline ends came to 14 bases. CDR3 region: CASSQGWEGGAKNIQYF. CDR3 nucleotides: TGCGCCAGCAGCCAAGGATGGGAGGGGGGGGCCAAAAACATTCAGTACTTC.

This clone was recorded only once. This sequence joins TRBV2 and TRBJ1-4; 7 nucleotides agree with TRBD1. CDR3 length: 16 residues. J lost 0 bases, V lost 6 bases, and 7 bases had no gene match. CDR1 and CDR2 (germline): SNHLY, FYNNEI. CDR3: CASSAGTESTNEKLFF. The CDR3 nucleotides are TGTGCCAGCAGCGCCGGGACAGAGTCAACTAATGAAAAACTGTTTTTT.

The J gene is TRBJ1-1, the V gene TRBV7-9; D possibly corresponds to TRBD1 (5 bases). Germline CDR1 reads SEHNR; CDR2 reads FQNEAQ (reference sequence). The CDR3 contains 15 residues. V lost 1 base, J lost 5 bases, and 14 bases lay in between. The CDR3 bases are TGTGCCAGCAGCTTAGTGGGACCGGGAATGACTGAAGCTTTCTTT. It yields the protein CASSLVGPGMTEAFF.

V is TRBV11-2 and J is TRBJ2-5; D is undetermined. The CDR3 contains 12 residues. Germline CDR1 and CDR2: SGHAT and FQNNGV. V was trimmed by 2 bases and J by 7 bases, leaving 8 bases between them. CDR3 sequence: CASSLRTGTQYF. The CDR3 nucleotides read TGTGCCAGCAGCTTAAGGACCGGGACCCAGTACTTC.

The chain is built from TRBV6-1 and TRBJ1-2; D is perhaps TRBD1 (6 bases). From germline, CDR1 is MNHNS and CDR2 SASEGT. The CDR3 runs 16 residues. V was pared by 4 bases and J by 3 bases, with 18 bases between. DNA for the CDR3: TGTGCCAGCAGTGGCCATCCGGGACAAGGGTACTATGGCTACACCTTC. Translated: CASSGHPGQGYYGYTF.

The chain combines TRBV4-2 with TRBJ2-7, with 9 bases that match TRBD2. Trimming removed 1 base from V and 3 bases from J; junction bases left unmatched: 7. CDR1 and CDR2 from the germline V gene are LGHNA and YNFKEQ. The CDR3 consists of 16 residues. Here the CDR3 DNA reads TGTGCCAGCAGCCAAGGACTAGCGGAGGGGGGCTACGAGCAGTACTTC. Encoded protein: CASSQGLAEGGYEQYF.

Note on this clone: An end of the junction does not agree with germline; a read error may underlie this. This chain joins TRBV6-5 and TRBJ2-5, with 14 bases lining up with TRBD2. Germline CDR1 and CDR2: MNHEY and SVGAGI. The CDR3 has 15 residues. The CDR3 DNA reads as TGTGCCAGCAGAAGACTAGCGGGAGGGGCAGAGACCCGGTACTTC. Protein product: CASRRLAGGAETRYF.

The chain links TRBV29-1 to TRBJ2-7; TRBD1 aligns across 10 bases. The CDR3 sequence is 14 residues long. Germline trimming cut 7 bases from V and 0 bases from J; bases unmatched to any gene: 6. The germline CDR1 and CDR2 sequences are SQVTM and ANQGSEA. The CDR3 loop is CSAADRGVSYEQYF. The CDR3 region has the DNA TGCAGCGCTGCGGACAGGGGGGTCTCCTACGAGCAGTACTTC.

This chain uses TRBV7-9 with TRBJ2-1; TRBD2 matches 8 bases. CDR1 SEHNR and CDR2 FQNEAQ come from the germline V gene (reference sequence). The CDR3 loop spans 15 amino acids. With V trimmed by 3 bases and J by 6 bases, 7 bases remained unmatched. The CDR3 region has the DNA TGTGCCAGCAGCTTGGGAGCGGGAGCGGGCAATGAGCAGTTCTTC. Residues: CASSLGAGAGNEQFF.